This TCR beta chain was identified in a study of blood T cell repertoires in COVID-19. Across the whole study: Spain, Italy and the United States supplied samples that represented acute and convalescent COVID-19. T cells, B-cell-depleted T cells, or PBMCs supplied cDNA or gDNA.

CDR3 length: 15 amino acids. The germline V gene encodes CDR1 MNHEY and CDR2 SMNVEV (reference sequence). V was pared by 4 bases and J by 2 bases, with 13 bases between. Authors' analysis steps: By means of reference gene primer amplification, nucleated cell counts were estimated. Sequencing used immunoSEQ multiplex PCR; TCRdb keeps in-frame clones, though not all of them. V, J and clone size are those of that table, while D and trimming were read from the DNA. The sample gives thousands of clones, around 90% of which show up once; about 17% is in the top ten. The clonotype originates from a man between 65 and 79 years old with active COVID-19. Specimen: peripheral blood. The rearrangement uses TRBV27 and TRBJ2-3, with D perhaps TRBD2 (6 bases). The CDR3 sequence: CASSSREAVTDTQYF. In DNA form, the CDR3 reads TGTGCCAGCAGTTCTAGGGAGGCGGTCACAGATACGCAGTATTTT.